This TCR beta chain is drawn from a study of blood T cell repertoires in COVID-19. Study as a whole: Whether acute or convalescent, the COVID-19 samples came from the United States, Italy and Spain.

This clone showed up just a few times. One end of the junction varies from germline; a read error may be responsible. Sequenced by immunoSEQ multiplex PCR; TCRdb stores in-frame clones only, minus some. The sample consists of about 70,000 clones, roughly four fifths of them appearing once. The CDR3 extends over 13 amino acids. Germline CDR1 is LGHDT and CDR2 is YNNKEL (reference sequence). The TCR was taken from a woman in her 70s with acute or convalescent COVID-19. The specimen sequenced was peripheral blood. This chain connects TRBV3-1 (or the pseudogene TRBV3-2) to TRBJ2-1, with 9 bases fitting TRBD2. The CDR3 bases are TGTGCCAGCAGCCCCGCGTTGCAGCGGGGGGTGCTCTTC. Protein: CASSPALQRGVLF.